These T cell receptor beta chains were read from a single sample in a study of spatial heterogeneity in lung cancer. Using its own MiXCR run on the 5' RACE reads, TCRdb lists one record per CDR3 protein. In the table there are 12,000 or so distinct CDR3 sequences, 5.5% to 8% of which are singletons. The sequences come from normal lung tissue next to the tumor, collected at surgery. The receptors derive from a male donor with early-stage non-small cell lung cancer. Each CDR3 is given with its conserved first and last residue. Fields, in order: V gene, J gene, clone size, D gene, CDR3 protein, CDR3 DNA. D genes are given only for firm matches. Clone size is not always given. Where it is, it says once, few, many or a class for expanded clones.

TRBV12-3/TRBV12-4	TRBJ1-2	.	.	CASSLNRAENYGYTF	TGTGCCAGCAGTTTAAACAGGGCCGAGAACTATGGCTACACCTTC
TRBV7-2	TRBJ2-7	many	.	CASSSDTGGSYEQYF	TGTGCCAGCAGCTCGGACACCGGGGGCTCCTACGAGCAGTACTTC
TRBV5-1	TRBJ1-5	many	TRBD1	CASSLRQGDNQPQHF	TGCGCCAGCAGCTTGAGGCAGGGGGATAATCAGCCCCAGCATTTT
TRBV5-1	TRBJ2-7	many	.	CASTRAPSYEQYF	TGCGCCAGCACCCGAGCCCCTTCCTACGAGCAGTACTTC
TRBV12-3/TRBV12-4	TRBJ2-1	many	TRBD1	CASSLTGGTYNEQFF	TGTGCCAGCAGTTTAACAGGGGGGACCTACAATGAGCAGTTCTTC
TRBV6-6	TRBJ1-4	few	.	CASCGATNEKLFF	TGTGCCAGTTGCGGTGCAACTAATGAAAAACTGTTTTTT
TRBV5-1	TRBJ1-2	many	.	CASSGGDYGYTF	TGCGCCAGCAGTGGAGGGGACTATGGCTACACCTTC
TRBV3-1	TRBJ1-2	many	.	CASSELDYYGYTF	TGTGCCAGCAGCGAACTTGACTACTATGGCTACACCTTC
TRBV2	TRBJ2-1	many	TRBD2	CASSEGPASGSGDEQFF	TGTGCCAGCAGTGAGGGGCCGGCTAGCGGGAGCGGAGATGAGCAGTTCTTC
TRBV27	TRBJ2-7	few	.	CASSFTGQNYEQYF	TGTGCCAGCAGTTTTACCGGACAGAACTACGAGCAGTACTTC
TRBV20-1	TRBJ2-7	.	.	CSAHGSSSEQYF	TGCAGTGCCCACGGTTCGAGTAGCGAGCAGTACTTC
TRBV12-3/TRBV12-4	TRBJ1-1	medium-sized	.	CASSLVDNTEAFF	TGTGCCAGCAGTTTAGTGGATAACACTGAAGCTTTCTTT
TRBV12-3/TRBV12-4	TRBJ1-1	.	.	CASSRLEGTEAFF	TGTGCCAGCAGTCGCCTAGAAGGCACTGAAGCTTTCTTT
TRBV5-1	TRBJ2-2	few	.	CASSLGGNPGELFF	TGCGCCAGCAGCTTGGGAGGGAATCCCGGGGAGCTGTTTTTT
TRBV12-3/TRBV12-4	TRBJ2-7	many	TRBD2	CASSLSGRNSYEQYF	TGTGCCAGCAGTTTGAGCGGGAGGAACTCCTACGAGCAGTACTTC
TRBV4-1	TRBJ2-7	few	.	CASSHPGKGPYEQYF	TGCGCCAGCAGCCACCCCGGGAAGGGACCCTACGAGCAGTACTTC
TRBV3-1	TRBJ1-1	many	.	CASSQDFITAKMNTEAFF	TGTGCCAGCAGCCAAGATTTCATCACAGCAAAAATGAACACTGAAGCTTTCTTT
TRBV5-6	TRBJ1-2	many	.	CASSAYRPNNYGYTF	TGTGCCAGCAGCGCTTACAGACCCAATAACTATGGCTACACCTTC
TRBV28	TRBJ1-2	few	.	CASSSERTANYGYTF	TGTGCCAGCAGTTCCGAGCGGACAGCCAACTATGGCTACACCTTC
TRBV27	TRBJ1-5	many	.	CASSPRVRREPQHF	TGTGCCAGCAGTCCCAGGGTGCGAAGGGAGCCCCAGCATTTT
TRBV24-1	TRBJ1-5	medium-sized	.	CATTEGTNQPQHF	TGTGCCACCACCGAGGGGACCAATCAGCCCCAGCATTTT
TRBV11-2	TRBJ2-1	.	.	CASYAVSYNEQFF	TGTGCCAGCTACGCGGTCTCCTACAATGAGCAGTTCTTC
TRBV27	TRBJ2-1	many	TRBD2	CASSFSGTNSYNEQFF	TGTGCCAGCAGTTTTTCCGGGACTAACTCCTACAATGAGCAGTTCTTC
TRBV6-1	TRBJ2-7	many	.	CASSPNHGTSGEQYF	TGTGCCAGCAGTCCCAACCACGGGACCTCTGGTGAGCAGTACTTC
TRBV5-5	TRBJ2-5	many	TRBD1	CASSLIGTASQETQYF	TGTGCCAGCAGCTTAATTGGGACAGCCTCTCAAGAGACCCAGTACTTC
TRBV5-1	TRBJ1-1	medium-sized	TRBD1	CASSSTGEDTEAFF	TGCGCCAGCAGCTCTACAGGGGAGGACACTGAAGCTTTCTTT
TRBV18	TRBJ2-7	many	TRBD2	CASSPPGLAGYEQYF	TGTGCCAGCTCACCACCGGGACTAGCGGGATACGAGCAGTACTTC
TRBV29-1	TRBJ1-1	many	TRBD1	CSVDRGWVNTEAFF	TGCAGCGTTGACAGGGGGTGGGTGAACACTGAAGCTTTCTTT